The present TCR beta chain was sequenced within a study of shared clonotypes between healthy human individuals. The table lists this clone with many counts. Under the authors' procedure: Filtering of immunoSEQ junctional sequences could not match full-length read filtering. TCRdb's copy holds only in-frame clones and misses some; the assay was immunoSEQ multiplex PCR. That table supplies the V and J calls and clone size; D and trimming were determined from the DNA. This sample yields approximately 480,000 clones, of which 75% to 80% are seen a single time; under 15% belongs to the top ten. Extraction of genomic DNA in unsorted samples used about 90 million PBMCs. This sequence originates from a woman aged 40 to 55 in good health. Some clones in this sample may be carry-over from other donors' samples. The sample taken for sequencing was PBMCs.

The CDR3 nucleotides are TGTGCCATCAGTGAACAGAGCAATCAGCCCCAGCATTTT. Its protein product is CAISEQSNQPQHF. The chain recombines TRBV10-3 with TRBJ1-5; unclear D gene. Trimming pared 3 bases from V and 1 base from J, leaving 4 bases between. CDR1 is ENHRY, CDR2 SYGVKD, per germline. This CDR3 has 13 amino acids.